The TCR beta chain described here comes from a study of cytomegalovirus exposure and HLA in healthy donors. As for the study in general: Early released data comprised 75 million to 100 million unique TCRs from HLA-typed donors. Notes on the study in general: With later analysis, a missense DCLRE1C variant became linked to TCR beta V- and J-gene trimming. The study flagged around 160 TCR beta chains as cytomegalovirus-associated.

The CDR3 is 15 amino acids. In germline, CDR1 is SGHVS, CDR2 FNYEAQ. Losses at the gene ends were 5 bases for V and 4 bases for J; bases not matched to a gene: 7. As concerns this clone: Its antigen remains unidentified.

PCR primers comprised 60 Vbeta and 13 Jbeta primers. The authors' processing: Counted up in a later analysis, unique TCR beta chains came to some 72 million, with about 10 million shared. The table came from immunoSEQ multiplex PCR; TCRdb's copy has only in-frame clones and leaves some out. Clone size and the V and J calls come from that table; the DNA yielded D and trimming. The data contain under 150,000 clones, 84% of them singletons. Sequenced sample: PBMCs. The sequence was collected from a man between 45 and 60 years old in good health and CMV-seronegative. This rearrangement joins TRBV7-6 to TRBJ2-5; TRBD2 matches 10 bases. CDR3: CASSLERGGRETQYF. Here the CDR3 DNA reads TGTGCCAGCAGCCTTGAGCGGGGGGGCCGAGAGACCCAGTACTTC.